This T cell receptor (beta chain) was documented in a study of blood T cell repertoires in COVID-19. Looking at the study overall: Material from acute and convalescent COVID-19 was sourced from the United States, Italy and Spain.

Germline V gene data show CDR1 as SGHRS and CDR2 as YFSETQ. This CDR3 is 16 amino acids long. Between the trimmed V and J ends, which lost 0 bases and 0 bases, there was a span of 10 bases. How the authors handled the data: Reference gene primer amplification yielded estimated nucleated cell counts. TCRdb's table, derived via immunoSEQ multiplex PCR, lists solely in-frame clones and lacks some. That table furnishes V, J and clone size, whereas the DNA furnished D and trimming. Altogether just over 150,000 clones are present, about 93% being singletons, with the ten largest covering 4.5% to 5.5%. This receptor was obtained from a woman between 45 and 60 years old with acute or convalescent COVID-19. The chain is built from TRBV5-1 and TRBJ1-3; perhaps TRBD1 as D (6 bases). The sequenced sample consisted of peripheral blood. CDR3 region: CASSLAGQNSGNTIYF. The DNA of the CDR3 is TGCGCCAGCAGCTTGGCCGGACAGAACTCTGGAAACACCATATATTTT.